The 30 T cell receptor beta chains below all came from one sample that was sequenced in a study of T cells expressing NK-cell markers. TCRdb reprocessed the 5' RACE reads and keeps a single row for each CDR3 protein, giving no DNA. Listed are some 440,000 distinct CDR3 sequences; approximately 1.5% falls within the top ten. Sequencing used blood T cells: a sorted CD56 or NKG2C T cell subset, CD4+ or CD8+ T cells, or bulk PBMC T cells (not recorded which). Receptors were obtained from a woman aged 50 to 65 in good health.

The V gene is TRBV27, the J gene TRBJ2-2. This CDR3 region has 12 residues. Germline V gene lookup returns CDR1 MNHEY and CDR2 SMNVEV (reference sequence). CDR3 sequence: CASSGDTGELFF.

V and J are TRBV9 and TRBJ2-2; the D call from TCRdb, TRBD2, cannot be confirmed without DNA. Germline CDR1 and CDR2: SGDLS and YYNGEE. CDR3 size: 15 residues. The CDR3 loop reads CASSAGPPNTGELFF.

V gene TRBV7-8 combines with J gene TRBJ1-1; the D gene TCRdb calls, TRBD1, cannot be checked with no DNA. Germline lookup yields CDR1 SGHVS and CDR2 FQNEAQ. There are 15 residues in the CDR3. The CDR3 sequence: CASSDQRPGITEAFF.

The chain is built from TRBV4-2 and TRBJ2-1; TCRdb indicates TRBD1, and absent DNA this call remains unverified. Germline V gene data show CDR1 as LGHNA and CDR2 as YNFKEQ. This CDR3 region has 17 residues. The CDR3 loop is CASSHQVGQGPDNEQFF.

J is TRBJ1-1 and V is TRBV18. The CDR3 runs 12 residues. Germline CDR1 reads KGHSH; CDR2 reads LQKENI. The CDR3 reads CASSEDPYEAFF. The full variable domain, its missing parts supplied by reference TRBV18 and TRBJ1-1, is NAGVMQNPRHLVRRRGQEARLRCSPMKGHSHVYWYRQLPEEGLKFMVYLQKENIIDESGMPKERFSAEFPKEGPSILRIQQVVRGDSAAYFCASSEDPYEAFFGQGTRLTVV.

The V call is TRBV11-2, the J call TRBJ1-2. Germline lookup yields CDR1 SGHAT and CDR2 FQNNGV. The CDR3 contains 14 residues. The CDR3 here is CASSPATVFYGYTF.

The chain joins TRBV20-1 to TRBJ2-7. The CDR3 totals 11 residues. CDR1 and CDR2 (germline): DFQATT, SNEGSKA (reference sequence). CDR3 region: CSFPSGDEQYF.

The chain uses TRBV5-1 and TRBJ2-3; TCRdb's D call of TRBD2 is untestable without DNA. The germline V gene encodes CDR1 SGHRS and CDR2 YFSETQ. The CDR3 sequence is 15 residues long. Here the CDR3 reads CASSLDGISADTQYF.

The V gene is TRBV21-1, the J gene TRBJ2-1; there is no DNA to check the TCRdb D call of TRBD2. TRBV21-1 is annotated as a pseudogene. The CDR3 consists of 16 residues. The CDR3 reads CASSKDAGSTHNEQFF.

The rearrangement uses TRBV2 and TRBJ1-6; no DNA is available, so the TRBD1 call from TCRdb remains unchecked. This CDR3 contains 14 residues. Per the germline V gene, CDR1 is SNHLY and CDR2 is FYNNEI. CDR3 in amino acids: CASVRDRDPSPLHF.

The genes are TRBV7-2 and TRBJ2-3; TCRdb's D gene call, TRBD2, goes unchecked for lack of DNA. The V gene's germline CDR1 is SGHTA and CDR2 FQGNSA. The CDR3 length is 16 residues. The CDR3 sequence: CASSSSGSPQWDTQYF.

This rearrangement joins TRBV12-3 or TRBV12-4 to TRBJ2-1; there is no DNA to check the TCRdb D call of TRBD1. This CDR3 has 16 amino acids. CDR3 protein: CASSLGQGVSYNEQFF.

The gene calls are TRBV18 and TRBJ2-5. Germline CDR1 is KGHSH and CDR2 is LQKENI. The CDR3 extends over 13 amino acids. This CDR3 reads CASSPSAAGTQYF. The whole variable domain, remainder taken from reference TRBV18 and TRBJ2-5, is NAGVMQNPRHLVRRRGQEARLRCSPMKGHSHVYWYRQLPEEGLKFMVYLQKENIIDESGMPKERFSAEFPKEGPSILRIQQVVRGDSAAYFCASSPSAAGTQYFGPGTRLLVL.

This rearrangement joins TRBV2 to TRBJ2-1; the D gene TCRdb calls, TRBD1, cannot be checked with no DNA. This CDR3 is built from 17 residues. Germline-derived CDR1 and CDR2 are SNHLY and FYNNEI. CDR3 protein: CASRGRDGIRSYNEQFF.

The gene calls are TRBV3-1 and TRBJ2-2; TCRdb designates TRBD2, a call that cannot be tested without DNA. Germline CDR1 reads LGHDT; CDR2 reads YNNKEL (reference sequence). The CDR3 sequence is 14 residues long. This CDR3 is CASSQTSDWGELFF.

This chain uses TRBV7-2 with TRBJ2-7. Germline V gene sequence: CDR1 SGHTA, CDR2 FQGNSA. This CDR3 has 13 residues. The CDR3 loop reads CASRPEAPYEQYF.

The chain links TRBV6-1 to TRBJ2-3; the D call from TCRdb, TRBD2, cannot be confirmed without DNA. There are 15 residues in the CDR3. Germline V gene data show CDR1 as MNHNS and CDR2 as SASEGT. The CDR3 here is CASSDPGLAGEAQYF.

The chain carries TRBV2 and TRBJ2-2. Germline V gives CDR1 SNHLY, CDR2 FYNNEI. CDR3 length: 13 residues. CDR3 region: CASAGRNTGELFF.

V and J are TRBV29-1 and TRBJ2-1; the TCRdb D gene call, TRBD2, has no DNA to confirm it. Germline V gene data show CDR1 as SQVTM and CDR2 as ANQGSEA. CDR3 length: 14 amino acids. The CDR3 loop is CSVEYRVRSGEQFF.

The chain couples TRBV9 to TRBJ2-3; absent DNA, TCRdb's TRBD2 call cannot be checked. Looked up from germline, CDR1 is SGDLS and CDR2 is YYNGEE. The CDR3 contains 15 residues. The CDR3 spells CASSVVGKRADTQYF.

The genes are TRBV5-1 and TRBJ1-2. The CDR3 totals 14 residues. The germline V gene has CDR1 SGHRS and CDR2 YFSETQ. CDR3 residues: CASSLASTEGSYTF.

CDR3: CASSARNNYGYTF. The chain recombines TRBV11-2 with TRBJ1-2. CDR3 length: 13 residues. The germline CDR1 and CDR2 sequences are SGHAT and FQNNGV.

This rearrangement joins TRBV6-2 or TRBV6-3 to TRBJ2-1; TCRdb names TRBD2, which stays unverified in the absence of DNA. Germline loops: CDR1 MNHEY, CDR2 SVGEGT. The CDR3 is 13 amino acids. This CDR3 is CASRRSGENEQFF.

J is TRBJ1-1 and V is TRBV5-1; checking the TCRdb D call of TRBD1 is not possible without DNA. The CDR3 length is 16 residues. The germline V gene has CDR1 SGHRS and CDR2 YFSETQ. The CDR3 reads CASSLAWTGGNTEAFF. The full variable domain, in which reference TRBV5-1 and TRBJ1-1 provide the parts outside the CDR3, is KAGVTQTPRYLIKTRGQQVTLSCSPISGHRSVSWYQQTPGQGLQFLFEYFSETQRNKGNFPGRFSGRQFSNSRSEMNVSTLELGDSALYLCASSLAWTGGNTEAFFGQGTRLTVV.

The J gene is TRBJ2-4, the V gene TRBV18; TCRdb calls TRBD2, which cannot be checked without DNA. Germline CDR1 KGHSH, CDR2 LQKENI. The CDR3 is made up of 16 amino acids. This CDR3 reads CASSAGLAGYKNIQYF.

The V gene is TRBV6-1, the J gene TRBJ2-2; TCRdb's D call of TRBD1 is untestable without DNA. CDR3 length: 17 residues. Germline V gives CDR1 MNHNS, CDR2 SASEGT. This chain's CDR3 is CASSAGTGGVNTGELFF.

The chain uses TRBV12-3 or TRBV12-4 and TRBJ1-2. The CDR3 has 13 residues. CDR3 loop: CASRDLATYGYTF.

The V gene is TRBV6-5, the J gene TRBJ2-2; TCRdb's D gene call, TRBD2, goes unchecked for lack of DNA. This CDR3 contains 16 residues. Germline V gene data show CDR1 as MNHEY and CDR2 as SVGAGI. This CDR3 is CASSNPLAENTGELFF.

The CDR3 sequence: CATLGLGLVTEAFF. The chain couples TRBV6-2 or TRBV6-3 to TRBJ1-1. The CDR3 runs 14 residues. Looked up from germline, CDR1 is MNHEY and CDR2 is SVGEGT.

The genes are TRBV7-9 and TRBJ2-1. The CDR3 spans 13 residues. Germline-derived CDR1 and CDR2 are SEHNR and FQNEAQ (reference sequence). The CDR3 sequence: CASSIAQYNEQFF.